This entry features one TCR beta chain sequence. This sample is part of a study of control samples from healthy donors and cancer patients. Germline CDR1 and CDR2: SGDLS and YYNGEE. The CDR3 sequence is 15 residues long. The ends were cut back, 2 bases at V and 5 bases at J, with 14 bases in the middle. Clones were read by immunoSEQ multiplex PCR, and TCRdb kept only the in-frame ones, dropping some. The table shows 150,000 to 200,000 clones, with just under 95% occurring only once. V is TRBV9 and J is TRBJ2-1, with D possibly being TRBD1 or TRBD2 (5 bases each). The specimen was blood. The sequence was collected from a woman in her forties in good health. Written as DNA, the CDR3 is TGTGCCAGCAGCGTCTGGGGGAACCCAAACAATGAGCAGTTCTTC. This sequence encodes CASSVWGNPNNEQFF. The whole variable domain, filled in from reference TRBV9 and TRBJ2-1, reads DSGVTQTPKHLITATGQRVTLRCSPRSGDLSVYWYQQSLDQGLQFLIQYYNGEERAKGNILERFSAQQFPDLHSELNLSSLELGDSALYFCASSVWGNPNNEQFFGPGTRLTVL.